The clone carrying this T cell receptor beta chain was found once. The antigen is undetermined. This same CDR3 is encoded by further DNA sequences in the sample. The sample originates from a study of graft-versus-host responses after intestinal transplantation. As for the study in general: Each transplant was multivisceral, liver-intestinal, or isolated intestinal. Study conclusions and caveats: Recipient marrow harbored GvH clones, some of which surfaced first in ileum or blood. Clonal ratios of graft-versus-host to host-versus-graft in allografts were high for patients exhibiting graft-donor T cell macrochimerism.

Deletions cut 2 bases from V and 3 bases from J, with 8 bases between. Germline V gene lookup returns CDR1 MNHEY and CDR2 SVGAGI. The length of the CDR3 is 13 residues. Only in-frame clones appear in the TCRdb table, and some are missing; sequencing was by immunoSEQ multiplex PCR. The sample has fewer than 120,000 clones, about 93% seen once. The chain is built from TRBV6-5 and TRBJ2-7, with no clear D. The sequence came from a human donor who received an intestinal transplant. Sequencing used unstimulated CD8+ T cells sorted from spleen or lymph node cells, obtained before intestinal transplant. The CDR3 DNA sequence: TGTGCCAGCAGTTACGGAGACGGCTACGAGCAGTACTTC. This gives the protein CASSYGDGYEQYF.